A selection of T cell receptor beta chains follows, all from one sample in a study of blood T cell repertoires in COVID-19. The data were produced by immunoSEQ multiplex PCR, yet TCRdb's version contains in-frame clones alone and is incomplete. Altogether around 140,000 clones are present, 80% being singletons, with the ten largest covering about 4%. The sequencing sample was made of peripheral blood. These receptors all come from a man aged 70 or older who had recovered from COVID-19. The CDR3 runs from the conserved cysteine through the conserved F or W. A D gene is named only where the DNA matches it firmly. Some rows have no size entry. The others give once, few or many, or a class for an expanded clone.

clone size: NA
V gene: TRBV28
D gene: NA
J gene: TRBJ1-2
CDR3 protein: CASRIAGTGGYTF
CDR3 DNA: TGTGCCAGCAGGATAGCGGGGACGGGAGGCTACACCTTC

clone size: once
V gene: TRBV12-3/TRBV12-4
D gene: TRBD2
J gene: TRBJ2-5
CDR3 protein: CASRLAGVETQYF
CDR3 DNA: TGTGCCAGCAGACTAGCGGGAGTAGAGACCCAGTACTTC

clone size: few
V gene: TRBV30
D gene: TRBD2
J gene: TRBJ2-7
CDR3 protein: CAWRFGGIYEQYF
CDR3 DNA: TGTGCCTGGAGGTTCGGGGGGATATACGAGCAGTACTTC

clone size: once
V gene: TRBV30
D gene: NA
J gene: TRBJ2-1
CDR3 protein: CASSDERSYNEQFF
CDR3 DNA: TGTGCCTCCTCAGACGAGCGCTCCTACAATGAGCAGTTCTTC

clone size: NA
V gene: TRBV7-8
D gene: TRBD2
J gene: TRBJ2-1
CDR3 protein: CASSLMKRETSYNEQFF
CDR3 DNA: TGTGCCAGCAGCTTGATGAAGCGGGAAACATCCTACAATGAGCAGTTCTTC

clone size: NA
V gene: TRBV19
D gene: NA
J gene: TRBJ2-1
CDR3 protein: CASSHRGLYNEQFF
CDR3 DNA: TGTGCCAGTAGTCACAGGGGACTCTACAATGAGCAGTTCTTC

clone size: NA
V gene: TRBV7-2
D gene: NA
J gene: TRBJ2-1
CDR3 protein: CASSLGSRSLDLYNEQFF
CDR3 DNA: TGTGCCAGCAGCTTAGGATCGAGAAGTCTAGATCTTTACAATGAGCAGTTCTTC

clone size: NA
V gene: TRBV5-1
D gene: NA
J gene: TRBJ2-3
CDR3 protein: CASSLTDTQYF
CDR3 DNA: TGCGCCAGCAGTCTCACAGATACGCAGTATTTT

clone size: NA
V gene: TRBV7-2
D gene: NA
J gene: TRBJ1-1
CDR3 protein: CASSLGGENTEAFF
CDR3 DNA: TGTGCCAGCAGCTTAGGGGGGGAAAACACTGAAGCTTTCTTT

clone size: NA
V gene: TRBV3-1/TRBV3-2
D gene: TRBD2
J gene: TRBJ2-5
CDR3 protein: CASSPLRTSGRATETQYF
CDR3 DNA: TGTGCCAGCAGCCCTCTTCGGACTAGCGGGAGGGCCACAGAGACCCAGTACTTC

clone size: NA
V gene: TRBV2
D gene: TRBD1
J gene: TRBJ2-7
CDR3 protein: CASSEARGSGEQYF
CDR3 DNA: TGTGCCAGCAGTGAGGCCAGGGGGTCTGGAGAGCAGTACTTC

clone size: NA
V gene: TRBV2
D gene: NA
J gene: TRBJ1-2
CDR3 protein: CASTAMGGRPYGYTF
CDR3 DNA: TGTGCCAGCACCGCGATGGGGGGGCGCCCCTATGGCTACACCTTC

clone size: NA
V gene: TRBV19
D gene: TRBD1
J gene: TRBJ1-5
CDR3 protein: CASSIGQGALYF
CDR3 DNA: TGTGCCAGTAGTATCGGACAGGGCGCGCTCTATTTT

clone size: NA
V gene: TRBV19
D gene: TRBD1
J gene: TRBJ2-2
CDR3 protein: CASSPGTGIGELFF
CDR3 DNA: TGTGCCAGTAGTCCCGGGACAGGGATCGGGGAGCTGTTTTTT

clone size: NA
V gene: TRBV20-1
D gene: TRBD2
J gene: TRBJ2-7
CDR3 protein: CSASGGLALYEQYF
CDR3 DNA: TGCAGTGCAAGTGGGGGACTAGCGTTATACGAGCAGTACTTC

clone size: NA
V gene: TRBV19
D gene: TRBD1
J gene: TRBJ2-1
CDR3 protein: CASSIGTGGAEQFF
CDR3 DNA: TGTGCCAGTAGTATAGGGACAGGGGGCGCTGAGCAGTTCTTC

clone size: NA
V gene: TRBV18
D gene: TRBD1
J gene: TRBJ2-7
CDR3 protein: CASSPTGGGVYEQYF
CDR3 DNA: TGTGCCAGCTCACCCACAGGGGGCGGCGTCTACGAGCAGTACTTC

clone size: NA
V gene: TRBV20-1
D gene: TRBD2
J gene: TRBJ2-3
CDR3 protein: CSASEAGDPDTQYF
CDR3 DNA: TGCAGTGCTAGTGAAGCGGGAGATCCAGATACGCAGTATTTT

clone size: NA
V gene: TRBV20-1
D gene: NA
J gene: TRBJ2-7
CDR3 protein: CSARHMLEQYF
CDR3 DNA: TGCAGTGCCAGACACATGTTGGAGCAGTACTTC

clone size: NA
V gene: TRBV2
D gene: NA
J gene: TRBJ2-2
CDR3 protein: CASSERLLGELFF
CDR3 DNA: TGTGCCAGCAGTGAACGACTCCTCGGGGAGCTGTTTTTT

clone size: once
V gene: TRBV6-2/TRBV6-3
D gene: TRBD2
J gene: TRBJ2-1
CDR3 protein: CASSYRLAENNEQFF
CDR3 DNA: TGTGCCAGCAGTTACAGACTAGCGGAAAACAATGAGCAGTTCTTC

clone size: few
V gene: TRBV7-8
D gene: TRBD1
J gene: TRBJ1-2
CDR3 protein: CASSRTGAVGYTF
CDR3 DNA: TGTGCCAGCAGCAGGACAGGGGCTGTTGGCTACACCTTC

clone size: once
V gene: TRBV21-1
D gene: NA
J gene: TRBJ2-2
CDR3 protein: CASSTWTSGSRDTGELFF
CDR3 DNA: TGTGCCAGCAGCACTTGGACTAGCGGGAGTCGTGACACCGGGGAGCTGTTTTTT

clone size: NA
V gene: TRBV19
D gene: TRBD2
J gene: TRBJ2-3
CDR3 protein: CASSTLLAGGPSDTQYF
CDR3 DNA: TGTGCCAGTAGTACGCTACTAGCGGGAGGGCCATCAGATACGCAGTATTTT

clone size: NA
V gene: TRBV5-1
D gene: NA
J gene: TRBJ2-1
CDR3 protein: CASSLGVSNEQFF
CDR3 DNA: TGCGCCAGCAGCTTGGGTGTTTCGAATGAGCAGTTCTTC

clone size: NA
V gene: TRBV19
D gene: NA
J gene: TRBJ1-3
CDR3 protein: CASGGFVNTIYF
CDR3 DNA: TGTGCCAGTGGGGGCTTCGTAAACACCATATATTTT

clone size: NA
V gene: TRBV9
D gene: NA
J gene: TRBJ1-2
CDR3 protein: CASSVDADYGYTF
CDR3 DNA: TGTGCCAGCAGCGTAGATGCGGACTATGGCTACACCTTC

clone size: NA
V gene: TRBV30
D gene: NA
J gene: TRBJ2-3
CDR3 protein: CAWSHRGNTQYF
CDR3 DNA: TGTGCCTGGAGCCACCGAGGAAATACGCAGTATTTT

clone size: NA
V gene: TRBV7-6
D gene: TRBD1
J gene: TRBJ2-2
CDR3 protein: CASSLATGGAGELFF
CDR3 DNA: TGTGCCAGCAGCTTAGCGACAGGGGGGGCCGGGGAGCTGTTTTTT

clone size: NA
V gene: TRBV5-1
D gene: TRBD1
J gene: TRBJ1-4
CDR3 protein: CASSLAGGDEKLFF
CDR3 DNA: TGCGCCAGCAGCTTGGCAGGGGGCGATGAAAAACTGTTTTTT

clone size: NA
V gene: TRBV19
D gene: NA
J gene: TRBJ1-3
CDR3 protein: CASIPPTGFGNTIYF
CDR3 DNA: TGTGCCAGTATCCCCCCCACAGGGTTCGGAAACACCATATATTTT

clone size: few
V gene: TRBV6-4
D gene: TRBD2
J gene: TRBJ2-3
CDR3 protein: CASTSRAGDGTDTQYF
CDR3 DNA: TGTGCCAGCACCAGTAGGGCGGGAGATGGCACAGATACGCAGTATTTT

clone size: NA
V gene: TRBV19
D gene: TRBD1
J gene: TRBJ1-5
CDR3 protein: CASSMTGTVGDQPQHF
CDR3 DNA: TGTGCCAGTAGTATGACCGGGACAGTTGGGGATCAGCCCCAGCATTTT

clone size: NA
V gene: TRBV6-2/TRBV6-3
D gene: NA
J gene: TRBJ1-3
CDR3 protein: CASSSLTGDTIYF
CDR3 DNA: TGTGCCAGCAGCTCCCTTACCGGAGACACCATATATTTT

clone size: NA
V gene: TRBV7-9
D gene: TRBD1
J gene: TRBJ1-3
CDR3 protein: CASSPTGRGNTIYF
CDR3 DNA: TGTGCCAGCAGCCCGACAGGGCGTGGAAACACCATATATTTT

clone size: NA
V gene: TRBV19
D gene: TRBD1
J gene: TRBJ1-1
CDR3 protein: CASSIWTGVTEAFF
CDR3 DNA: TGTGCCAGTAGTATCTGGACAGGGGTGACTGAAGCTTTCTTT

clone size: NA
V gene: TRBV7-2
D gene: TRBD2
J gene: TRBJ2-1
CDR3 protein: CASSSLEGGRGEQFF
CDR3 DNA: TGTGCCAGCAGCTCTCTCGAGGGAGGGCGGGGTGAGCAGTTCTTC

clone size: NA
V gene: TRBV10-1
D gene: TRBD1
J gene: TRBJ2-1
CDR3 protein: CASSHDRERRYEQFF
CDR3 DNA: TGCGCCAGCAGTCACGACAGGGAAAGGCGCTATGAGCAGTTCTTC

clone size: NA
V gene: TRBV6-6
D gene: NA
J gene: TRBJ2-1
CDR3 protein: CASSYQGPAGNEQFF
CDR3 DNA: TGTGCCAGCAGTTACCAGGGCCCGGCTGGCAATGAGCAGTTCTTC

clone size: NA
V gene: TRBV10-3
D gene: NA
J gene: TRBJ1-1
CDR3 protein: CAISEWGTMNTEAFF
CDR3 DNA: TGTGCCATCAGTGAGTGGGGCACCATGAACACTGAAGCTTTCTTT

clone size: NA
V gene: TRBV20-1
D gene: NA
J gene: TRBJ1-1
CDR3 protein: CSASPTGEAFF
CDR3 DNA: TGCAGTGCTTCCCCGACAGGTGAAGCTTTCTTT